These 29 T cell receptor beta chains were sequenced from one sample in a study of blood T cell repertoires in COVID-19. Only in-frame clones appear in the TCRdb table, and some are missing; sequencing was by immunoSEQ multiplex PCR. The sample has approximately 140,000 clones, around 80% seen once. Sequenced input: peripheral blood. All receptors derive from a human donor with acute or convalescent COVID-19. The donor label of this sample is uncertain.

This clone was counted between two and nine times. This chain uses TRBV9 with TRBJ1-2; 9 bases fit TRBD1. V dropped 3 bases and J dropped 13; count of bases not matched to a gene: 16. CDR1 and CDR2 (germline): SGDLS, YYNGEE. This CDR3 has 15 amino acids. The CDR3 reads CASSARPGQGLLFTF. The CDR3 region has the DNA TGTGCCAGCAGCGCCCGCCCGGGACAGGGCCTTCTTTTCACCTTC.

Here the CDR3 DNA reads TGTGCCAGTAGTGGGACAGGGAACAATGAGCAGTTCTTC. Translated, it gives CASSGTGNNEQFF. The chain carries TRBV19 and TRBJ2-1; 9 nucleotides line up with TRBD1. The germline gives CDR1 LNHDA, CDR2 SQIVND (reference sequence). The length of the CDR3 is 13 residues. V trimming: 5 bases; J trimming: 5 bases; junction bases outside the gene matches: 1.

The chain combines TRBV6-6 with TRBJ2-3; 8 positions agree with TRBD2. V dropped 6 bases and J dropped 4; count of bases not matched to a gene: 3. This CDR3 region has 13 residues. Germline CDR1 reads MNHNY; CDR2 reads SVGAGI (reference sequence). CDR3 amino acids: CASRAGESDTQYF. CDR3 nucleotides: TGTGCCAGCAGAGCGGGGGAGTCAGATACGCAGTATTTT.

This chain links TRBV11-2 with TRBJ1-6; maybe TRBD1 (5 bases). The CDR3 contains 15 residues. Germline V gene sequence: CDR1 SGHAT, CDR2 FQNNGV. With 2 bases removed from V and 6 bases from J, the gap between germline ends came to 11 bases. The CDR3 protein is CASSLQARGNSPLHF. As DNA, the CDR3 is TGTGCCAGCAGCTTACAGGCTAGGGGTAATTCACCCCTCCACTTT.

V and J are TRBV5-8 and TRBJ2-2; TRBD1 is a possible D gene (6 bases). Trimming removed 0 bases from V and 4 bases from J, with 16 bases in between. The CDR3 is 17 amino acids. Germline V gene sequence: CDR1 SGHTS, CDR2 YDEGEE. The chain's CDR3 is CASSLVMGARVTGELFF. The CDR3 region has the DNA TGTGCCAGCAGCTTGGTTATGGGGGCGCGGGTCACCGGGGAGCTGTTTTTT. Supplemented by reference TRBV5-8 and TRBJ2-2, the full variable domain reads EAGVTQSPTHLIKTRGQQATLRCSPISGHTSVYWYQQALGLGLQFLLWYDEGEERNRGNFPPRFSGRQFPNYSSELNVNALELEDSALYLCASSLVMGARVTGELFFGEGSRLTVL.

This clone was counted a single time. V and J are TRBV10-3 and TRBJ1-1, with D possibly matching TRBD1 (5 bases). The V and J ends lost 2 bases and 0 bases respectively, with 7 bases between them. Germline values: CDR1 ENHRY, CDR2 SYGVKD. The CDR3 covers 14 residues. In DNA, the CDR3 is TGTGCCATCAGTGAGCCGACAGTGAACACTGAAGCTTTCTTT. It specifies CAISEPTVNTEAFF.

The chain is built from TRBV5-1 and TRBJ1-1; D gene uncertain. The V gene lost 7 bases and the J gene lost 0 bases, with 13 bases spanning the gap. The germline V gene encodes CDR1 SGHRS and CDR2 YFSETQ. The CDR3 is 14 residues long. CDR3 amino acids: CASYVRDMNTEAFF. The CDR3 DNA reads TGCGCCAGCTACGTTCGGGATATGAACACTGAAGCTTTCTTT.

The gene calls are TRBV20-1 and TRBJ2-7, with D perhaps TRBD2 (7 bases). Germline CDR1 and CDR2: DFQATT and SNEGSKA (reference sequence). The CDR3 totals 11 residues. Trimming took off 1 base at V and 12 bases at J, with 13 bases between the two ends. This CDR3 is CSARVGGLPYF. The CDR3, as DNA: TGCAGTGCTAGAGTCGGGGGGCTGCCGTACTTC.

The genes are TRBV4-1 and TRBJ2-5, with TRBD1 matching 9 bases. The junction had 26 bases not matched to a gene; V was cut back by 0 bases and J by 6 bases. CDR1 is MGHRA, CDR2 YSYEKL, per germline. The CDR3 is 22 amino acids. DNA of the CDR3: TGCGCCAGCAGCCAAGACGGCGGACAGGGGTCGATTTTGTCGATTCAACTAAAGACCCAGTACTTC. Its protein product is CASSQDGGQGSILSIQLKTQYF.

The chain couples TRBV12-3 or TRBV12-4 to TRBJ1-5, with 7 bases identical to TRBD1. The trim removed 6 bases at V and 11 bases at J, leaving 10 bases unmatched. The CDR3 is 13 residues long. This CDR3 reads CASSRTGGGSQHF. DNA for the CDR3: TGTGCCAGCAGCAGGACAGGTGGTGGGTCCCAGCATTTT.

This chain uses TRBV4-3 with TRBJ2-7; the match to TRBD1 covers 8 bases. This CDR3 contains 13 residues. CDR1 and CDR2 (germline): LGHNA, YSLEER. The ends lost 3 bases at V and 3 bases at J; junction bases unmatched: 1. The CDR3 loop reads CASSHGQGYEQYF. The CDR3, as DNA: TGCGCCAGCAGCCACGGACAGGGCTACGAGCAGTACTTC.

This sequence joins TRBV5-1 and TRBJ1-1, with TRBD1 matching over 9 bases. Germline lookup yields CDR1 SGHRS and CDR2 YFSETQ. J gave up 2 bases and V 4 bases, and 9 bases lay outside the gene matches. CDR3 size: 16 residues. The CDR3 sequence is CASSTQTGGENTEAFF. In DNA form, the CDR3 reads TGCGCCAGCAGCACCCAGACAGGGGGGGAAAACACTGAAGCTTTCTTT. The full variable domain, with the rest looked up from reference TRBV5-1 and TRBJ1-1, is KAGVTQTPRYLIKTRGQQVTLSCSPISGHRSVSWYQQTPGQGLQFLFEYFSETQRNKGNFPGRFSGRQFSNSRSEMNVSTLELGDSALYLCASSTQTGGENTEAFFGQGTRLTVV.

This chain connects TRBV5-1 to TRBJ2-5; 9 bases are a match to TRBD1. With V trimmed by 0 bases and J by 5 bases, 8 bases remained unmatched. This CDR3 comprises 16 residues. Germline assignment: CDR1 SGHRS and CDR2 YFSETQ. CDR3 in DNA: TGCGCCAGCAGCTTGGGTGGGACAGGGAGGTTCGAGACCCAGTACTTC. It encodes CASSLGGTGRFETQYF.

J is TRBJ2-3 and V is TRBV10-3; TRBD2 is a possible D gene (6 bases). CDR3 length: 14 residues. V was trimmed by 10 bases and J by 5 bases, leaving 19 bases between them. Germline CDR1 and CDR2: ENHRY and SYGVKD. The CDR3 reads CATAGTVGGDTQYF. The CDR3 DNA follows: TGTGCCACCGCTGGGACGGTCGGGGGAGATACGCAGTATTTT.

The J gene is TRBJ1-3, the V gene TRBV5-1; D possibly corresponds to TRBD1 (6 bases). This CDR3 is built from 14 residues. Trimming stripped 4 bases from V and 4 bases from J, with 12 bases between. CDR1 is SGHRS, CDR2 YFSETQ, per germline. CDR3 DNA: TGCGCCAGCAGCCAACAGGGCGGGGGAAACACCATATATTTT. This encodes CASSQQGGGNTIYF.

This sequence joins TRBV15 and TRBJ1-5, with TRBD1 as a possible D gene (5 bases). Between the trimmed V and J ends, which lost 6 bases and 4 bases, there was a span of 13 bases. CDR3 size: 14 residues. CDR1 and CDR2 from the germline V gene are LNHNV and YYDKDF (reference sequence). The chain's CDR3 is CATRGGAGNQPQHF. The CDR3 DNA reads as TGTGCCACCAGGGGAGGGGCCGGGAATCAGCCCCAGCATTTT. Together with reference TRBV15 and TRBJ1-5, the CDR3 gives the full variable domain: DAMVIQNPRYQVTQFGKPVTLSCSQTLNHNVMYWYQQKSSQAPKLLFHYYDKDFNNEADTPDNFQSRRPNTSFCFLDIRSPGLGDTAMYLCATRGGAGNQPQHFGDGTRLSIL.

This sequence joins TRBV5-1 and TRBJ2-7, with a weak D call TRBD2 (6 bases). This CDR3 spans 18 amino acids. Trimming left V 4 bases short and J 4 bases short, with 27 bases between. In germline, CDR1 is SGHRS, CDR2 YFSETQ. The CDR3 bases are TGCGCCAGCAGCCCTGTGGGTGGAGGGTTAGCGAAAGGATACGAGCAGTACTTC. Translating gives CASSPVGGGLAKGYEQYF. The full variable domain, its missing parts supplied by reference TRBV5-1 and TRBJ2-7, is KAGVTQTPRYLIKTRGQQVTLSCSPISGHRSVSWYQQTPGQGLQFLFEYFSETQRNKGNFPGRFSGRQFSNSRSEMNVSTLELGDSALYLCASSPVGGGLAKGYEQYFGPGTRLTVT.

The chain is built from TRBV2 and TRBJ1-2; D ambiguous. This CDR3 contains 13 residues. CDR1 SNHLY and CDR2 FYNNEI come from the germline V gene. Trimming took off 5 bases at V and 2 bases at J, with 9 bases between the two ends. The CDR3 bases are TGTGCCAGCAGTTCCGAACAGAACTATGGCTACACCTTC. It specifies CASSSEQNYGYTF.

The CDR3 sequence is CSASRRQQNNSPLHF. The CDR3 region has the DNA TGCAGTGCTAGTAGAAGACAGCAGAATAATTCACCCCTCCACTTT. The chain employs TRBV20-1 and TRBJ1-6; a possible D gene is TRBD1 (5 bases). V was pared by 3 bases and J by 5 bases, with 14 bases between. The CDR3 loop spans 15 amino acids. Germline V CDR1 and CDR2: DFQATT, SNEGSKA (reference sequence).

This sequence joins TRBV5-6 and TRBJ2-7; possibly TRBD1 for D (7 bases). Trimming removed 7 bases from V and 3 bases from J, with 14 bases in between. The CDR3 contains 13 residues. Looked up from germline, CDR1 is SGHDT and CDR2 is YYEEEE. This CDR3 reads CASVQGGYYEQYF. DNA for the CDR3: TGTGCCAGCGTCCAGGGGGGCTACTACGAGCAGTACTTC.

The rearrangement uses TRBV10-3 and TRBJ1-3, with D perhaps TRBD1 (6 bases). V was shortened by 5 bases and J by 2 bases, with 16 bases between the two germline ends. The CDR3 runs to 16 residues. The germline gives CDR1 ENHRY, CDR2 SYGVKD. Here the CDR3 DNA reads TGTGCCATCAGTTCTCCTAGGGAGGGGGCTGGAAACACCATATATTTT. Translation gives CAISSPREGAGNTIYF.

The chain is built from TRBV20-1 and TRBJ2-1; D remains unclear. V was cut by 3 bases and J by 7 bases, with 13 bases left in between. The CDR3 runs to 13 residues. Germline CDR1 DFQATT, CDR2 SNEGSKA (reference sequence). This CDR3 reads CSASPTIRNEQFF. Here the CDR3 DNA reads TGCAGTGCTAGTCCAACGATTAGAAATGAGCAGTTCTTC.

The gene calls are TRBV19 and TRBJ1-6; D gene ambiguous. Deletions cut 0 bases from V and 10 bases from J, with 10 bases between. The germline V gene encodes CDR1 LNHDA and CDR2 SQIVND (reference sequence). The CDR3 sequence is 14 residues long. The CDR3 bases are TGTGCCAGTAGTATAGAGGGCAGGAACTCACCCCTCCACTTT. Residues: CASSIEGRNSPLHF.

The rearrangement joins TRBV21-1 to TRBJ1-5. TRBV21-1 is described as a pseudogene. The CDR3 loop spans 13 amino acids. The CDR3: CASDEAANQPQHF. DNA for the CDR3: TGTGCCAGCGATGAGGCGGCCAATCAGCCCCAGCATTTT.

The chain carries TRBV7-9 and TRBJ2-7, with D possibly being TRBD2 (5 bases). The CDR3 is 17 amino acids. CDR1 and CDR2 from the germline V gene are SEHNR and FQNEAQ (reference sequence). Trimming stripped 1 base from V and 0 bases from J, with 16 bases between. CDR3 loop: CASSLVGVKVSSYEQYF. In DNA, the CDR3 is TGTGCCAGCAGCTTAGTCGGGGTCAAGGTAAGCTCCTACGAGCAGTACTTC.

The V gene is TRBV18, the J gene TRBJ1-2; unclear D gene. Trimming removed 3 bases at V and 8 bases at J, with 13 bases between. There are 13 residues in the CDR3. Germline V lookup: CDR1 KGHSH, CDR2 LQKENI. Written as DNA, the CDR3 is TGTGCCAGCTCACCCACAGCGGGGATAGGCTACACCTTC. It specifies CASSPTAGIGYTF.

The CDR3 DNA follows: TGTGCCAGTAGTTCCCCAGTCAATGAAAAACTGTTTTTT. As protein: CASSSPVNEKLFF. The V call is TRBV19, the J call TRBJ1-4; no firm D call. Trimming removed 5 bases at V and 5 bases at J, with 9 bases between. Germline-derived CDR1 and CDR2 are LNHDA and SQIVND (reference sequence). This CDR3 comprises 13 residues.

In this sample, this clone turned up once. The rearrangement uses TRBV19 and TRBJ1-1; no clear D. V lost 6 bases and J 2 bases, leaving 10 bases between the germline ends. This CDR3 has 13 amino acids. Germline V CDR1 and CDR2: LNHDA, SQIVND (reference sequence). The CDR3 region has the DNA TGTGCCAGTAGCCGCAGAATCAACACTGAAGCTTTCTTT. As protein: CASSRRINTEAFF.

The chain uses TRBV5-1 and TRBJ2-1; perhaps TRBD2 as D (7 bases). The length of the CDR3 is 17 residues. V lost 6 bases, J lost 3 bases, and 22 bases lay in between. Germline V gene data show CDR1 as SGHRS and CDR2 as YFSETQ. In nucleotides, the CDR3 is TGCGCCAGCACCCCTAGGGGTTCCGGGGGGCGCTACAATGAGCAGTTCTTC. It specifies CASTPRGSGGRYNEQFF.